A selection of T cell receptor beta chains follows, all from one sample in a study of control samples from healthy donors and cancer patients. The data were produced by immunoSEQ multiplex PCR, yet TCRdb's version contains in-frame clones alone and is incomplete. Among approximately 170,000 clones listed, around 93% were seen once. The specimen sequenced was blood. The receptor set was obtained from a woman in her sixties in good health. CDR3s leave out the opening cysteine and the closing phenylalanine or tryptophan. A D gene is named only where the DNA matches it firmly.

V,D,CDR3
TRBV27,TRBD1,ASSRQGVSFYEQY
TRBV2,TRBD1,ASSQGQGGQPQH
TRBV19,-,ASSITDFVQYSNQPQH
TRBV4-1,TRBD2,ASSQSGGAFDTQY
TRBV27,TRBD1,ASSSTRTGRLNQPQH
TRBV4-3,-,ASSLLGGGFTNEKLF
TRBV6-2/TRBV6-3,-,ASSYSRGLGEKLF
TRBV7-2,TRBD1,ASSLDGQGAYGYT
TRBV19,-,ASSISSIPAEQY
TRBV7-2,-,ASSLEVTGALTEAF
TRBV6-5,-,ASSWRGGRTGELF
TRBV7-2,TRBD1,ASSLVDRGHTEAF
TRBV13,-,ASSLDRRNTEAF
TRBV6-6,TRBD2,ASRDSGGGETQY
TRBV6-4,-,ASSDPPGFGAEVKTQY
TRBV6-5,-,ASSQRVSYGYT
TRBV14,-,ASSQDQTLGPSYGYT
TRBV27,-,ATGAGEKTEAF
TRBV28,-,ASRPNTGFRDTIY
TRBV18,TRBD1,ASSPPGTGGAEGQPQH
TRBV15,-,ATSRVVYNTGELF
TRBV7-2,-,ASSLALTGSTDTQY
TRBV5-5,-,ASSSRAEAF
TRBV25-1,-,ASSESGGGYYGYT
TRBV19,TRBD1,ASSKQGAVNGYT
TRBV2,-,ASSDARNSPLH
TRBV6-5,-,ASRDHTVDYGYT
TRBV9,TRBD1,ASSVLPRDRYGPSTGELF
TRBV29-1,-,SVEGTSGYT
TRBV5-1,-,ASSLVPGGMPTEAF
TRBV6-5,-,ASRLALSTDTQY
TRBV9,TRBD2,ASSPALAGGQETQY
TRBV4-2,TRBD1,ASSQVSSGGRETQY
TRBV19,-,ASSHSGGGGDTQY
TRBV7-9,-,ASSLGRTHTSTEKLF
TRBV2,TRBD1,ASSLGQFLDEQY
TRBV4-1,-,ASSQALGILMGEQY
TRBV7-9,-,ASSLEEGGEGYT
TRBV4-3,-,ASSRLLDRNYGYT
TRBV7-2,-,ASSFFGPNQPQH
TRBV13,-,ASSVRWHYEQY
TRBV2,-,ASSPRRGTSNGYT
TRBV4-3,TRBD2,ASSQDRSTSIMFEQY
TRBV18,-,ASSRNGNTEAF